A selection of T cell receptor beta chains follows, all from one sample in a study of cytomegalovirus exposure and HLA in healthy donors. This table comes from immunoSEQ multiplex PCR, and its TCRdb copy is limited to in-frame clones, with some not included. The data contain about 70,000 clones, 75% to 90% of them singletons. Sequencing was carried out using PBMCs. Receptor source: a woman aged 30 to 39 in good health and CMV-seronegative. CDR3s include the opening cysteine and the closing phenylalanine or tryptophan. D genes are given only for firm matches. Not all rows give a size; the values are once, few, many and, for expanded clones, a class.

v_gene	d_gene	abundance	j_gene	CDR3nt	CDR3aa
TRBV5-1	TRBD2	NA	TRBJ2-2	TGCGCCAGCAGCTTAACTAGCGGGAGTGATACCGGGGAGCTGTTTTTT	CASSLTSGSDTGELFF
TRBV7-2	TRBD1	NA	TRBJ2-7	TGTGCCAGCAGCCAGGGACAGGGGCTCCTCGAGCAGTACTTC	CASSQGQGLLEQYF
TRBV7-3	TRBD2	NA	TRBJ2-2	TGTGCCAGCAGCAGCACTAGCGGGCCGAACACCGGGGAGCTGTTTTTT	CASSSTSGPNTGELFF
TRBV5-1	NA	NA	TRBJ1-5	TGCGCCAGCAGCTTGGATGGGGGGTCCAACAATCAGCCCCAGCATTTT	CASSLDGGSNNQPQHF
TRBV2	NA	NA	TRBJ2-2	TGTGCCAGCAGGGACTATTCGAACACCGGGGAGCTGTTTTTT	CASRDYSNTGELFF
TRBV6-1	NA	NA	TRBJ1-2	TGTGCCAGCGGGGAGAGCTATGGCTACACCTTC	CASGESYGYTF
TRBV9	NA	NA	TRBJ2-2	TGTGCCAGCAGCCCTCTATCCAGGTCGAACACCGGGGAGCTGTTTTTT	CASSPLSRSNTGELFF
TRBV6-4	NA	few	TRBJ1-1	TGTGCCAGCAGCCGGGACTTGAACACTGAAGCTTTCTTT	CASSRDLNTEAFF
TRBV19	TRBD1	NA	TRBJ1-1	TGTGCCAGTAGTTCAGGACAGGTGTCTGAAGCTTTCTTT	CASSSGQVSEAFF
TRBV7-8	NA	NA	TRBJ2-2	TGTGCCAGCAGCCTATTACGTGACGGGAGGAACACCGGGGAGCTGTTTTTT	CASSLLRDGRNTGELFF
TRBV6-1	NA	NA	TRBJ1-2	TGTGCCAGCAGTGAATCTATTTGGACAGACCATGGCTACACCTTC	CASSESIWTDHGYTF
TRBV19	NA	NA	TRBJ1-2	TGTGCCAGTATGCGGTTTAACTATGGCTACACCTTC	CASMRFNYGYTF
TRBV6-1	NA	NA	TRBJ1-4	TGTGCCAGCAACCGACAGGTTAATGAAAAACTGTTTTTT	CASNRQVNEKLFF
TRBV30	TRBD1	NA	TRBJ2-1	TGTGCCTGGACTGACAGGGGTCGAGAGCAGTTCTTC	CAWTDRGREQFF
TRBV5-4	NA	NA	TRBJ2-5	TGTGCCAGCAGCTTGGGGGGACTGCTCCGGGAGACCCAGTACTTC	CASSLGGLLRETQYF
TRBV4-3	NA	NA	TRBJ2-1	TGCGCCAGCAGCCGTCGACTCCCTTCAAGCTCCTACAATGAGCAGTTCTTC	CASSRRLPSSSYNEQFF
TRBV6-5	TRBD1	few	TRBJ2-7	TGTGCCAGCAGTGACAGGGGGGCCTCCTACGAGCAGTACTTC	CASSDRGASYEQYF
TRBV18	NA	few	TRBJ1-4	TGTGCCAGCTCACCAAACAGCGAAAAACTGTTTTTT	CASSPNSEKLFF
TRBV9	TRBD2	NA	TRBJ2-1	TGTGCCAGCAGCGTATTTAGCGGGATCTCCTACAATGAGCAGTTCTTC	CASSVFSGISYNEQFF
TRBV11-3	NA	NA	TRBJ1-1	TGTGCCAGCAGCTTAGGGAGAACGAACACTGAAGCTTTCTTT	CASSLGRTNTEAFF
TRBV27	TRBD1	once	TRBJ1-2	TGTGCCAGCAGTCCTACAGGGGGCGGCTATGGCTACACCTTC	CASSPTGGGYGYTF
TRBV25-1	NA	NA	TRBJ2-3	TGTGCCAGCAGTGCAGGGACTAGCACAGATACGCAGTATTTT	CASSAGTSTDTQYF
TRBV7-2	NA	NA	TRBJ1-2	TGTGCCAGCAGCCTGGACATTTACTATGGCTACACCTTC	CASSLDIYYGYTF
TRBV5-8	NA	NA	TRBJ2-7	TGTGCCAGCAGCCCCGACGGGTTCGGGGAGCAGTACTTC	CASSPDGFGEQYF
TRBV11-2	TRBD1	NA	TRBJ2-7	TGTGCCAGCAGCCGCCGGGACAGCTCCTACGAGCAGTACTTC	CASSRRDSSYEQYF
TRBV7-9	NA	few	TRBJ1-4	TGTGCCAGCAGCGTGAGAGAAAAACTGTTTTTT	CASSVREKLFF
TRBV11-2	TRBD2	few	TRBJ2-2	TGTGCCAGCAGCCGGAGCGGGACGAACACCGGGGAGCTGTTTTTT	CASSRSGTNTGELFF